This T cell receptor (beta chain) came from a study of T cells after yellow fever vaccination. The study, taken as a whole, reports: Most primary-vaccination clones recurred post-booster (roughly 96% CD4, 88% CD8).

A remark on this clonotype: Its antigen is undetermined. With a much larger clone just one base away, this may be a read error.

CDR3 length: 16 residues. The V gene's germline CDR1 is MNHEY and CDR2 SVGEGT. 5'RACE template switching produced TCR cDNA carrying a universal primer site and UMIs. In TCRdb, the 5' RACE reads were re-called with MiXCR into one record per CDR3 protein. In the table there are more than 110,000 distinct CDR3 sequences, about 7% of which are singletons. J is TRBJ2-1 and V is TRBV6-2 or TRBV6-3; 12 nucleotides align to TRBD2. This clonotype was sampled from a man aged 25-45 years who received the YFV17D yellow fever vaccine. Sequenced here: CD4+ T cells sorted from PBMCs, sampled 10 days after the yellow fever booster vaccination. In DNA form, the CDR3 reads TGTGCCCGCAGTTATTTCGGGACTAGCGGGTCTAATGAGCAGTTCTTC. This sequence encodes CARSYFGTSGSNEQFF.